Shown below are 2 T cell receptor beta chains from a single sample sequenced in a study of graft-versus-host responses after intestinal transplantation. For these receptors, no antigen is known. Only in-frame clones appear in the TCRdb table, and some are missing; sequencing was by immunoSEQ multiplex PCR. The sample contains approximately 90,000 clones, approximately 94% of which appear only once. The source material was unstimulated CD8+ T cells sorted from spleen or lymph node cells, sampled before intestinal transplant. The receptors come from a human donor who received an intestinal transplant.

This chain joins TRBV29-1 and TRBJ2-4; 10 bases fit TRBD1. Trimming at V came to 0 bases and at J to 2 bases, leaving 10 bases not matched to a gene. CDR1 and CDR2 from the germline V gene are SQVTM and ANQGSEA. This CDR3 contains 18 residues. CDR3 in amino acids: CSVEDWQTGGLSKNIQYF. CDR3 bases: TGCAGCGTTGAAGATTGGCAGACAGGGGGCCTCTCCAAAAACATTCAGTACTTC.

The chain is built from TRBV19 and TRBJ2-3; 8 bases agree with TRBD1. In germline, CDR1 is LNHDA, CDR2 SQIVND (reference sequence). The junction had 3 bases not matched to a gene; V was cut back by 2 bases and J by 2 bases. The CDR3 is 15 amino acids. The CDR3 spells CASSISGGYTDTQYF. CDR3 in DNA: TGTGCCAGTAGTATATCAGGGGGCTACACAGATACGCAGTATTTT.